This T cell receptor (beta chain) was obtained from a study of blood T cell repertoires in COVID-19. V shed 1 base and J shed 3 bases, with 6 bases lying between them. CDR1 is SGHAT, CDR2 FQNNGV, per germline. This CDR3 is built from 14 residues. TCRdb's copy holds only in-frame clones and misses some; the assay was immunoSEQ multiplex PCR. The sample yields around 270,000 clones, more than 85% seen once. This TCR was recovered from a person aged 18-35 years with COVID-19, enrolled during active disease. The V call is TRBV11-2, the J call TRBJ2-2, with unresolved D. What was sequenced was peripheral blood. CDR3 in amino acids: CASSLVSDTGELFF. The CDR3 DNA is TGTGCCAGCAGCTTAGTCTCAGACACCGGGGAGCTGTTTTTT.